These 8 T cell receptor beta chains were sequenced from one sample in a study of blood T cell repertoires in COVID-19. The method was immunoSEQ multiplex PCR; TCRdb's version includes in-frame clones alone and lacks a portion of them. The table records approximately 280,000 clones, approximately 83% of them present only once. Sequencing input: peripheral blood. Every receptor here comes from a woman between 70 and 85 years old with acute or convalescent COVID-19.

This clone appeared a single time. This rearrangement joins TRBV5-1 to TRBJ2-1, with 8 bases lining up with TRBD2. Germline values: CDR1 SGHRS, CDR2 YFSETQ. Losses at the gene ends were 0 bases for V and 6 bases for J; bases not matched to a gene: 2. This CDR3 contains 14 residues. The CDR3 DNA reads TGCGCCAGCAGCTTGGCCAGCGGGGGCAATGAGCAGTTCTTC. This translates into CASSLASGGNEQFF.

V is TRBV10-3 and J is TRBJ2-1, with TRBD2 matching over 8 bases. The CDR3 is 13 amino acids. V dropped 6 bases and J dropped 6; count of bases not matched to a gene: 4. From germline, CDR1 is ENHRY and CDR2 SYGVKD. CDR3 nucleotides: TGTGCCATCAGCGGGGGGGCCTCCAATGAGCAGTTCTTC. Translating gives CAISGGASNEQFF.

The rearrangement joins TRBV5-6 to TRBJ2-3; TRBD2 aligns across 7 bases. Trimming at V came to 5 bases and at J to 4 bases, leaving 19 bases not matched to a gene. This CDR3 spans 18 amino acids. CDR1 and CDR2 (germline): SGHDT, YYEEEE. The CDR3 protein is CASSSRTSRGGVADTQYF. CDR3 sequence (DNA): TGTGCCAGCAGTTCCCGGACTAGTAGGGGTGGGGTGGCAGATACGCAGTATTTT.

The gene calls are TRBV5-1 and TRBJ2-3, with 9 nucleotides matching TRBD2. CDR1 is SGHRS, CDR2 YFSETQ, per germline. V shed 6 bases, J shed 2 bases, and the junction held 7 bases outside the gene matches. The CDR3 runs to 15 residues. The CDR3 sequence: CASKPSGGNTDTQYF. The CDR3 DNA reads as TGCGCCAGCAAACCAAGCGGGGGGAACACAGATACGCAGTATTTT.

In this sample, this clone turned up a few times. In DNA, the CDR3 is TGTGCCAGCAGCTTAGCCTTGACAGGGAACGTGGAAAATACGCAGTATTTT. Translation: CASSLALTGNVENTQYF. The chain employs TRBV7-9 and TRBJ2-3, with 7 nucleotides matching TRBD1. The V segment lost 0 bases and the J segment 7 bases; nucleotides outside the gene matches: 13. Germline V lookup: CDR1 SEHNR, CDR2 FQNEAQ (reference sequence). The CDR3 loop spans 17 amino acids.

This clone was detected a few times. V gene TRBV14 combines with J gene TRBJ1-6, with D uncertain. The CDR3 contains 16 residues. V gave up 2 bases and J gave up 7 bases, with 15 bases separating them. Germline CDR1 reads SGHDN; CDR2 reads FVKESK. CDR3 sequence reads: CASSQSRLGMNSPLHF. CDR3 DNA: TGTGCCAGCAGCCAATCCAGGCTCGGGATGAATTCACCCCTCCACTTT.

This chain uses TRBV12-3 or TRBV12-4 with TRBJ2-7, with D possibly TRBD1 on 5 matching bases. This CDR3 contains 13 residues. V lost 10 bases and J 5 bases, leaving 18 bases between the germline ends. The CDR3 nucleotides are TGTGCCACCTCGTTGGGGCGGATCCACGAGCAGTACTTC. Protein product: CATSLGRIHEQYF.

V gene TRBV9 combines with J gene TRBJ2-7; a weak D match, TRBD2 (7 bases). CDR1 SGDLS and CDR2 YYNGEE come from the germline V gene. V was cut by 4 bases and J by 4 bases, with 15 bases left in between. CDR3 length: 14 amino acids. The CDR3: CASSRGGRGYEQYF. For the CDR3, the DNA is TGTGCCAGCAGCCGTGGGGGGCGGGGGTACGAGCAGTACTTC.